This passage covers 6 T cell receptor beta chains from one sample sequenced in a study of T cells in Graves' hyperthyroidism and ophthalmopathy. RNA transcripts served as the template for amplifying TCR beta CDR3 regions. First-round RT-PCR of the TCR CDR3 relied on the HTBI primer set. TCRdb reprocessed the multiplex PCR reads with MiXCR, giving one entry per CDR3 protein. The sample lists approximately 700,000 distinct CDR3 sequences, over 15% seen once, with 8.4% in the top ten. Sequenced material: blood. These receptors all come from a man aged 18-30 years with Graves' hyperthyroidism.

This clonotype was counted at least ten times. V usage is TRBV3-1 and J usage is TRBJ2-1, with TRBD2 identical over 14 bases. The CDR3 has 18 amino acids. Germline assignment: CDR1 LGHDT and CDR2 YNNKEL (reference sequence). V lost 1 base and J lost 8; bases outside the gene matches: 10. DNA of the CDR3: TGTGCCAGCAGCCAAGTTCCGGGACTAGCGGGAGAGTTCCATGAGCAGTTCTTC. Residues: CASSQVPGLAGEFHEQFF.

Note on this clonotype: The germline gene is not matched at one end of the junction; a read error may be the cause. The chain uses TRBV2 and TRBJ2-7; TRBD1 might be the D (6 bases). Germline V CDR1 and CDR2: SNHLY, FYNNEI. The CDR3 extends over 14 amino acids. The CDR3 coding sequence is TGTGCCAGCAGAGAATCGACAGGCTCCTACGAGCAGTGCTTC. Its translation: CASRESTGSYEQCF.

This clonotype was observed at least ten times. The chain has TRBV29-1 and TRBJ2-7; tentative D call: TRBD2 (6 bases). Trimming pared 6 bases from V and 1 base from J, leaving 7 bases between. In germline, CDR1 is SQVTM, CDR2 ANQGSEA. There are 11 residues in the CDR3. The CDR3 reads CSVGGSYEQYF. For the CDR3, the DNA is TGCAGCGTCGGGGGATCCTACGAGCAGTACTTC.

This clonotype was observed many times. The chain uses TRBV7-2 and TRBJ2-3; D may match TRBD1 or TRBD2 (5 bases each). The germline V gene encodes CDR1 SGHTA and CDR2 FQGNSA. The V end lost 0 bases, the J end lost 7 bases, and 14 bases lay between the germline ends. This CDR3 has 15 residues. CDR3 DNA sequence: TGTGCCAGCAGCTTAGCGGGACCCTTGGGGAATACGCAGTATTTT. It encodes CASSLAGPLGNTQYF.

V is TRBV4-2 and J is TRBJ2-7; 8 positions match TRBD1. The CDR3 is 15 amino acids. CDR1 is LGHNA, CDR2 YNFKEQ, per germline. With V trimmed by 4 bases and J by 5 bases, 10 bases remained unmatched. CDR3 coding DNA: TGTGCCAGCAGCCGCTTAATACAGGGGGTGCACGAGCAGTACTTC. Translating gives CASSRLIQGVHEQYF.

V and J are TRBV19 and TRBJ2-7; TRBD2 matches at 7 bases. Germline loops: CDR1 LNHDA, CDR2 SQIVND (reference sequence). The CDR3 is made up of 15 amino acids. The V segment lost 7 bases and the J segment 0 bases; nucleotides outside the gene matches: 9. The CDR3 DNA follows: TGTGCCAGTACCCCGAAGGGAGGGAGCTCCTACGAGCAGTACTTC. Translating gives CASTPKGGSSYEQYF.